This T cell receptor (beta chain) stems from a study of post-analysis software for immune sequencing data. Overall study context: Patients with relapsing-remitting, secondary progressive and progressive-relapsing multiple sclerosis courses were all represented.

About this clonotype itself: Its antigen is as yet unknown.

CDR3 size: 14 residues. Trimming took 6 bases from V and 5 from J; bases not matched to a gene: 9. Study-level results: F measure clustering grouped samples strongly by preparation batch. In patients, about five TRBV segments were more frequent than in controls, with TRBV5-6, TRBV5-1 and TRBV20-1 among them. Multiple sclerosis patients had significantly lower normalized Chao1 diversity than controls.

Included in the TCR beta cDNA libraries were unique molecular identifiers. Between about 0.85 and 11 million T cells gave rise to about 450,000 cDNA molecules. Each CDR3 protein is one row after TCRdb ran MiXCR on the PCR reads. The table records about 430,000 distinct CDR3 sequences, more than 30% of them present only once. The chain is built from TRBV12-3 or TRBV12-4 and TRBJ2-5; TRBD1 agrees at 7 bases. Specimen: blood. The clonotype was recovered from a girl under 10 years old with multiple sclerosis. This CDR3 is CASRSAGGVETQYF. The CDR3 DNA reads TGTGCCAGCAGATCAGCAGGGGGTGTCGAGACCCAGTACTTC.